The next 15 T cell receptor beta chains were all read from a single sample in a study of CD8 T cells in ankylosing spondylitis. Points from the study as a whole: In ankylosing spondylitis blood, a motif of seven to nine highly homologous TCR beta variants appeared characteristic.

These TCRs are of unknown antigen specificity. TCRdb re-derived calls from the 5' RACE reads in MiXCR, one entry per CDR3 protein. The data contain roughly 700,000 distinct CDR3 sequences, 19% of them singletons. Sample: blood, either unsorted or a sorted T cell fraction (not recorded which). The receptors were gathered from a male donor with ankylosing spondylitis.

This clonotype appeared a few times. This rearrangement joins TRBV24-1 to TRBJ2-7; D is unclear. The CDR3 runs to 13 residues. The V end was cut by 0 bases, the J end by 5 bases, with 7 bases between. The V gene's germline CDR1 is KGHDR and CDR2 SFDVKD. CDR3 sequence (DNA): TGTGCCACCAGTGATTTGGGGGATCACGAGCAGTACTTC. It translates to CATSDLGDHEQYF.

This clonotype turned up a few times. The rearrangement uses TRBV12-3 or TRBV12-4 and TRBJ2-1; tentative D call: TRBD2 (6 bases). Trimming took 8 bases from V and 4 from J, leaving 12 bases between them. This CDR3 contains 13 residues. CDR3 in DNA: TGTGCCAGCCACCGGGGACTTTACAATGAGCAGTTCTTC. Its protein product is CASHRGLYNEQFF.

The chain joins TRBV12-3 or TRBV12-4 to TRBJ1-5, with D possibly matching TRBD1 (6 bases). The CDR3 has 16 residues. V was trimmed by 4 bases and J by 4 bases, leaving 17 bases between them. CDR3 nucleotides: TGTGCCAGCAGTTCGTTGACAGGAGCCACGAATCAGCCCCAGCATTTT. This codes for CASSSLTGATNQPQHF.

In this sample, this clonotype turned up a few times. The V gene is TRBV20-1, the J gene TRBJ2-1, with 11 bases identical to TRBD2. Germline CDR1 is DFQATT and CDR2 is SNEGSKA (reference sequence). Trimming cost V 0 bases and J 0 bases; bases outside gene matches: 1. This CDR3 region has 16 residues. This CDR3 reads CSARDSGRVSYNEQFF. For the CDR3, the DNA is TGCAGTGCTAGAGATAGCGGGAGGGTCTCCTACAATGAGCAGTTCTTC.

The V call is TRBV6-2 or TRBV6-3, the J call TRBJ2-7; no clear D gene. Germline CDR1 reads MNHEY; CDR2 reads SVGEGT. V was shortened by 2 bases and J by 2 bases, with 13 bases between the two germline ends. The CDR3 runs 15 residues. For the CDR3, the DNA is TGTGCCAGCAGTTACGGCTGGACGCCAGCCTACGAGCAGTACTTC. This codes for CASSYGWTPAYEQYF.

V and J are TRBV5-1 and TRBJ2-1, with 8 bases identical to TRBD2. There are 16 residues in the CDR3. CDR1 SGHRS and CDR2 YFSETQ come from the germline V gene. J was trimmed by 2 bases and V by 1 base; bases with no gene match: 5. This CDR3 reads CASSLFLSGAYNEQFF. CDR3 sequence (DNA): TGCGCCAGCAGCTTGTTCCTTAGCGGGGCCTACAATGAGCAGTTCTTC.

CDR3 bases: TGTGCCAGCAGTTTATTTGGGGTTGGGGGCACTGAAGCTTTCTTT. It codes for CASSLFGVGGTEAFF. This chain links TRBV12-3 or TRBV12-4 with TRBJ1-1; the D gene is possibly TRBD1 (5 bases). This CDR3 spans 15 amino acids. V was cut by 2 bases and J by 4 bases, with 14 bases left in between.

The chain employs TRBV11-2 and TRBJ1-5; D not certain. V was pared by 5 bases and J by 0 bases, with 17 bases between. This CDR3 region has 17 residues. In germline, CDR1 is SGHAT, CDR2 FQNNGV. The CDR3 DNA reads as TGTGCCAGCAGCCCCGGGCTATCAGTCGATAGCAATCAGCCCCAGCATTTT. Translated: CASSPGLSVDSNQPQHF.

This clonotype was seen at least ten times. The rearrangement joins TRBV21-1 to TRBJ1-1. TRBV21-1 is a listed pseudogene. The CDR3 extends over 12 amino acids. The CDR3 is CASSNSESEAFF. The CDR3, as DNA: TGTGCCAGCAGCAACAGTGAATCTGAAGCTTTCTTT.

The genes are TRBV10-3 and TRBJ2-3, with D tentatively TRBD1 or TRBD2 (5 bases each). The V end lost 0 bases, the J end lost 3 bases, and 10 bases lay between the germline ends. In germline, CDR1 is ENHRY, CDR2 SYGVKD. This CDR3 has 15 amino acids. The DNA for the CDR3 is TGTGCCATCAGTGAGTCGGGCGAGGGGACAGATACGCAGTATTTT. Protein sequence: CAISESGEGTDTQYF.

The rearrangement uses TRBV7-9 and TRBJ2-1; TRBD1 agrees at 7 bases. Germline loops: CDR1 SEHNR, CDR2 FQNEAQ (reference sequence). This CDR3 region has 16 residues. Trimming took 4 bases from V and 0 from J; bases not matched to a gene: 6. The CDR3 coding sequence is TGTGCCAGCAGCTGGGTACAGGGGAGCTCCTACAATGAGCAGTTCTTC. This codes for CASSWVQGSSYNEQFF.

CDR3 sequence reads: CASSQEPGANVLTF. CDR3 DNA: TGTGCCAGCAGCCAAGAACCAGGGGCCAACGTCCTGACTTTC. The genes are TRBV3-1 and TRBJ2-6, with D uncertain. The V gene's germline CDR1 is LGHDT and CDR2 YNNKEL (reference sequence). Trimming removed 0 bases at V and 4 bases at J, with 4 bases between. This CDR3 is built from 14 residues.

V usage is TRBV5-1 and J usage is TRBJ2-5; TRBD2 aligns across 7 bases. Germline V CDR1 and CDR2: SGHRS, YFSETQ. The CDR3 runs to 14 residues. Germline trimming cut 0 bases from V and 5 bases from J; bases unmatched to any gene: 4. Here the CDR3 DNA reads TGCGCCAGCAGCTTGGAGGCGGGAGTGGAGACCCAGTACTTC. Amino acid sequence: CASSLEAGVETQYF.

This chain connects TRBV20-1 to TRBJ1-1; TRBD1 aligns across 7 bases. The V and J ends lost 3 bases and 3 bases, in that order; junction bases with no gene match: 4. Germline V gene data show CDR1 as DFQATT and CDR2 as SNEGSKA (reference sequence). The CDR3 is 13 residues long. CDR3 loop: CSARGQIDTEAFF. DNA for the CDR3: TGCAGTGCTAGGGGACAGATAGACACTGAAGCTTTCTTT.

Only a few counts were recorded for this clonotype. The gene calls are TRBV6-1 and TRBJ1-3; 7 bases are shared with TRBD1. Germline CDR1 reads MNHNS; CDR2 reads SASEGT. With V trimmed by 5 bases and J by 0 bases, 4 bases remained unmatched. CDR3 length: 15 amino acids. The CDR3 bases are TGTGCCAGCAGTACGGACAGGTACTCTGGAAACACCATATATTTT. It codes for CASSTDRYSGNTIYF.